These 4 T cell receptor beta chains were sequenced from one sample in a study of cytomegalovirus exposure and HLA in healthy donors. The primer mix had 60 Vbeta and 13 Jbeta primers. Repertoires were generated with immunoSEQ multiplex PCR, while TCRdb's copy carries only in-frame clones and drops some. The data hold about 120,000 clones, with under 85% observed a single time. Sequenced sample: PBMCs. Every receptor here comes from a man aged 40-49 years in good health and CMV-seropositive.

This chain uses TRBV5-4 with TRBJ2-7; TRBD1 agrees at 7 bases. This CDR3 region has 13 residues. From germline, CDR1 is SGHNT and CDR2 YYREEE (reference sequence). V was pared by 4 bases and J by 6 bases, with 7 bases of the junction left unmatched. For the CDR3, the DNA is TGTGCCAGCAGCCGAGACAGGGAAGGCGAGCAGTACTTC. It encodes CASSRDREGEQYF.

The chain carries TRBV28 and TRBJ1-2, with 7 bases identical to TRBD1. V was clipped by 4 bases and J by 6 bases; unmatched bases: 5. The CDR3 extends over 13 amino acids. Germline V gene sequence: CDR1 MDHEN, CDR2 SYDVKM. CDR3 sequence reads: CASSSGTAHGYTF. Written as DNA, the CDR3 is TGTGCCAGCAGTTCCGGGACAGCCCATGGCTACACCTTC.

This clone has a single count. The V gene is TRBV7-9, the J gene TRBJ2-7, with D perhaps TRBD1 (6 bases). V was cut by 4 bases and J by 3 bases, with 16 bases left in between. Per the germline V gene, CDR1 is SEHNR and CDR2 is FQNEAQ (reference sequence). The CDR3 runs to 15 residues. The CDR3 bases are TGTGCCAGCAGCTCCGGACAGAAACTACACTACGAGCAGTACTTC. Encoded protein: CASSSGQKLHYEQYF.

This chain joins TRBV7-2 and TRBJ1-5, with no clear D. The V gene's germline CDR1 is SGHTA and CDR2 FQGNSA. V shed 4 bases and J shed 3 bases, with 13 bases lying between them. This CDR3 spans 15 amino acids. The CDR3, as DNA: TGTGCCAGCAGCTCACCTCCGGGATCCAATCAGCCCCAGCATTTT. The encoded protein is CASSSPPGSNQPQHF.